Below, 7 T cell receptor beta chains from the same sample are listed, as sequenced in a study of CD8 T cells in ankylosing spondylitis. Overall study findings and caveats: Within ankylosing spondylitis blood, a TCR beta motif made up of eight or nine highly homologous variants appeared to be characteristic.

Using its own MiXCR run on the 5' RACE reads, TCRdb lists one record per CDR3 protein. This sample yields about 750,000 distinct CDR3 sequences, of which around 19% are seen a single time; roughly a fifth belongs to the top ten. No antigen is known for these receptors. Specimen: blood, either unsorted or a sorted T cell fraction (not recorded which). These receptors were collected from a male donor with ankylosing spondylitis.

The V gene is TRBV5-1, the J gene TRBJ2-7; 9 bases map to TRBD2. The junction had 9 bases not matched to a gene; V was cut back by 4 bases and J by 1 base. This CDR3 region has 16 residues. CDR1 SGHRS and CDR2 YFSETQ come from the germline V gene. CDR3 DNA sequence: TGCGCCAGCAGCCCGGGGGGGCTAGCGGGATCCTACGAGCAGTACTTC. Translating it yields CASSPGGLAGSYEQYF.

This clonotype was seen more than once but under ten times. The chain links TRBV28 to TRBJ2-1; D possibly corresponds to TRBD2 (6 bases). Trimming shortened V by 5 bases and J by 0 bases, and 17 bases separated the two germline ends. The CDR3 length is 17 residues. Germline CDR1 is MDHEN and CDR2 is SYDVKM. CDR3 sequence reads: CASSRAGGRASYNEQFF. The CDR3, as DNA: TGTGCCAGCAGTCGCGCCGGGGGAAGGGCCTCCTACAATGAGCAGTTCTTC.

V and J are TRBV29-1 and TRBJ2-1, with 10 positions matching TRBD2. Germline V lookup: CDR1 SQVTM, CDR2 ANQGSEA. Trimming took 7 bases from V and 5 from J; bases not matched to a gene: 5. This CDR3 region has 13 residues. The CDR3 reads CSAGLADNNEQFF. The CDR3 coding sequence is TGCAGCGCCGGACTAGCGGATAACAATGAGCAGTTCTTC.

This clonotype was seen many times. The chain couples TRBV27 to TRBJ2-4; TRBD2 aligns across 8 bases. The CDR3 has 15 amino acids. CDR1 is MNHEY, CDR2 SMNVEV, per germline (reference sequence). V dropped 7 bases and J dropped 0; count of bases not matched to a gene: 5. CDR3 sequence (DNA): TGTGCCAGCAACCGCGCGGGGGGAGCCAAAAACATTCAGTACTTC. Translating gives CASNRAGGAKNIQYF.

There are a few counts of this clonotype. The chain links TRBV5-4 to TRBJ1-2; D call uncertain. Per the germline V gene, CDR1 is SGHNT and CDR2 is YYREEE (reference sequence). Trimming removed 2 bases from V and 7 bases from J, with 15 bases in between. The CDR3 has 14 amino acids. This chain's CDR3 is CASSFGGGLGGYTF. The CDR3 DNA follows: TGTGCCAGCAGCTTCGGCGGAGGGCTGGGTGGCTACACCTTC.

J is TRBJ1-1 and V is TRBV12-3 or TRBV12-4; maybe TRBD1 (6 bases). Trimming removed 7 bases from V and 2 bases from J, with 17 bases in between. The CDR3 extends over 15 amino acids. Here the CDR3 reads CASTAPGTLNTEAFF. The CDR3 DNA reads as TGTGCCAGCACTGCCCCCGGGACACTTAACACTGAAGCTTTCTTT.

In its sample, this clonotype was seen a few times. As DNA, the CDR3 is TGTGCCAGCAGCTTAGAAGCAGGCACCAACGTCCTGACTTTC. As protein: CASSLEAGTNVLTF. This chain uses TRBV7-2 with TRBJ2-6; D call uncertain. Trimming pared 1 base from V and 8 bases from J, leaving 9 bases between. CDR1 SGHTA and CDR2 FQGNSA come from the germline V gene. CDR3 length equals 14 residues. The full variable domain, its missing parts supplied by reference TRBV7-2 and TRBJ2-6, is GAGVSQSPSNKVTEKGKDVELRCDPISGHTALYWYRQSLGQGLEFLIYFQGNSAPDKSGLPSDRFSAERTGGSVSTLTIQRTQQEDSAVYLCASSLEAGTNVLTFGAGSRLTVL.